What follows are 18 T cell receptor beta chains derived from one specimen sequenced in a study of T cell responses to AZD1222 COVID-19 vaccine. Only in-frame clones appear in the TCRdb table, and some are missing; sequencing was by immunoSEQ multiplex PCR. The sample lists fewer than 150,000 clones; around 89% were seen once. The sequencing used peripheral blood, collected 28 days after the second AZD1222 dose. The receptor set was obtained from an adult who received the AZD1222 COVID-19 vaccine.

The J gene is TRBJ1-5, the V gene TRBV6-1, with D possibly matching TRBD1 (5 bases). Germline V CDR1 and CDR2: MNHNS, SASEGT. The CDR3 loop spans 14 amino acids. The ends were cut back, 2 bases at V and 2 bases at J, with 7 bases in the middle. The CDR3 region is CASSELGGNQPQHF. The CDR3 bases are TGTGCCAGCAGTGAACTGGGGGGCAATCAGCCCCAGCATTTT.

This clone was picked up one time. The rearrangement uses TRBV3-1 (or the pseudogene TRBV3-2) and TRBJ2-2; 10 positions match TRBD1. V lost 4 bases, J lost 4 bases, and 6 bases stayed unmatched. This CDR3 contains 16 residues. Germline loops: CDR1 LGHDT, CDR2 YNNKEL (reference sequence). The CDR3 DNA follows: TGTGCCAGCAGCCGCAGCAGGACAGGGGGCACCGGGGAGCTGTTTTTT. It yields the protein CASSRSRTGGTGELFF.

A word on this clone: Other DNA sequences from this sample encode an identical CDR3 as well. J is TRBJ2-7 and V is TRBV14; no clear D gene. This CDR3 comprises 12 residues. Germline CDR1 SGHDN, CDR2 FVKESK. Trimming pared 1 base from V and 2 bases from J, leaving 3 bases between. The CDR3 DNA sequence: TGTGCCAGCAGCCAAGTCACCTACGAGCAGTACTTC. Protein product: CASSQVTYEQYF.

This chain links TRBV6-5 with TRBJ1-5, with D uncertain. Deletions cut 2 bases from V and 3 bases from J, with 14 bases between. Germline-derived CDR1 and CDR2 are MNHEY and SVGAGI. The CDR3 sequence is 16 residues long. The CDR3 DNA follows: TGTGCCAGCAGTTACGGGCCACCTCGCCTCAATCAGCCCCAGCATTTT. It yields the protein CASSYGPPRLNQPQHF.

This chain links TRBV13 with TRBJ2-6, with D uncertain. CDR3 size: 17 residues. V was cut by 0 bases and J by 0 bases, with 9 bases left in between. CDR1 PRHDT and CDR2 FYEKMQ come from the germline V gene (reference sequence). This chain's CDR3 is CASSLGLPFSGANVLTF. CDR3 sequence (DNA): TGTGCCAGCAGCTTAGGCCTCCCTTTCTCTGGGGCCAACGTCCTGACTTTC.

The chain couples TRBV10-3 to TRBJ2-5; 14 bases are a match to TRBD2. CDR1 and CDR2 (germline): ENHRY, SYGVKD. Trimming at V came to 6 bases and at J to 1 base, leaving 7 bases not matched to a gene. The CDR3 consists of 17 residues. The CDR3 loop is CAISSGTSGGIQETQYF. DNA for the CDR3: TGTGCCATCAGCTCCGGGACTAGCGGGGGTATCCAAGAGACCCAGTACTTC.

The V gene is TRBV27, the J gene TRBJ2-3; unclear D gene. The length of the CDR3 is 12 residues. The V end lost 5 bases, the J end lost 5 bases, and 8 bases lay between the germline ends. Germline V gene data show CDR1 as MNHEY and CDR2 as SMNVEV (reference sequence). DNA for the CDR3: TGTGCCAGCAGTACTACACAAGATACGCAGTATTTT. As protein: CASSTTQDTQYF.

V and J are TRBV3-1 (or the pseudogene TRBV3-2) and TRBJ2-5; perhaps TRBD1 as D (6 bases). V was shortened by 1 base and J by 5 bases, with 17 bases between the two germline ends. The CDR3 extends over 16 amino acids. CDR1 is LGHDT and CDR2 is YNNKEL in the germline V gene (reference sequence). CDR3 DNA: TGTGCCAGCAGCCAAGGAGCTCCAGGGGCGCGGGAGACCCAGTACTTC. It yields the protein CASSQGAPGARETQYF.

This clone has a single count. The J gene is TRBJ1-1, the V gene TRBV5-8; TRBD1 matches 9 bases. CDR1 SGHTS and CDR2 YDEGEE come from the germline V gene. The length of the CDR3 is 15 residues. With 4 bases clipped from V and 4 bases from J, the junction kept 8 bases outside the gene matches. CDR3 loop: CASSQDRGWITEAFF. In nucleotides, the CDR3 is TGTGCCAGCAGCCAGGACAGGGGATGGATCACTGAAGCTTTCTTT.

The chain joins TRBV4-1 to TRBJ1-4; the D is unclear. V gave up 1 base and J gave up 7 bases, with 4 bases separating them. The germline V gene encodes CDR1 MGHRA and CDR2 YSYEKL. This CDR3 comprises 12 residues. The DNA of the CDR3 is TGCGCCAGCAGCCAAGCCTTTGAAAAACTGTTTTTT. Its protein product is CASSQAFEKLFF.

This chain joins TRBV7-9 and TRBJ1-1; perhaps TRBD1 as D (6 bases). CDR1 and CDR2 from the germline V gene are SEHNR and FQNEAQ (reference sequence). The CDR3 has 14 amino acids. The germline V and J ends were trimmed by 3 bases and 1 base, with 9 bases remaining between them. CDR3 sequence reads: CASSLRGQNTEAFF. For the CDR3, the DNA is TGTGCCAGCAGCTTGAGGGGACAGAACACTGAAGCTTTCTTT.

This clone has a single count. The chain is built from TRBV21-1 and TRBJ2-7; the table's TRBD2 call for D was not verified on the DNA. TRBV21-1 constitutes a pseudogene. There are 14 residues in the CDR3. The CDR3 coding sequence is TGTGCCAGGATAGCGGGGGGTAGGGTCGACGAGCAGTACTTC. Translated, it gives CARIAGGRVDEQYF.

This clone was seen more than once but under ten times. This CDR3 reads CASSASRLGTGEGYGYTF. DNA for the CDR3: TGTGCCAGCAGCGCCTCCCGGCTGGGGACAGGGGAGGGATATGGCTACACCTTC. This chain links TRBV9 with TRBJ1-2; 10 bases line up with TRBD1. The CDR3 runs to 18 residues. From germline, CDR1 is SGDLS and CDR2 YYNGEE. J was trimmed by 5 bases and V by 3 bases; bases with no gene match: 16.

J is TRBJ2-3 and V is TRBV7-2; possibly TRBD2 for D (7 bases). Germline CDR1 is SGHTA and CDR2 is FQGNSA. The CDR3 is made up of 15 amino acids. The V and J ends lost 5 bases and 1 base respectively, with 13 bases between them. DNA of the CDR3: TGTGCCAGCAGCCTGGGGGGGGCTGGCACAGATACGCAGTATTTT. It yields the protein CASSLGGAGTDTQYF.

The chain has TRBV7-2 and TRBJ1-6; a weak D match, TRBD1 (6 bases). The V end was cut by 3 bases, the J end by 9 bases, with 12 bases between. Germline lookup yields CDR1 SGHTA and CDR2 FQGNSA. The CDR3 runs 14 residues. The CDR3: CASSFLQGRSPLHF. The DNA of the CDR3 is TGTGCCAGCAGCTTCTTACAGGGTCGTTCACCCCTCCACTTT.

This clone was counted between two and nine times. CDR3 loop: CASSPGEVGNSPLHF. CDR3 in DNA: TGTGCCAGCAGTCCAGGGGAGGTGGGAAACTCACCCCTCCACTTT. The V gene is TRBV28, the J gene TRBJ1-6; tentative D call: TRBD1 (6 bases). Germline assignment: CDR1 MDHEN and CDR2 SYDVKM. This CDR3 is 15 amino acids long. The ends were cut back, 5 bases at V and 10 bases at J, with 18 bases in the middle.

The rearrangement links TRBV7-9 to TRBJ2-5; D not resolved. V lost 1 base and J 0 bases, leaving 6 bases between the germline ends. The CDR3 is 14 amino acids. Germline values: CDR1 SEHNR, CDR2 FQNEAQ (reference sequence). The CDR3 nucleotides are TGTGCCAGCAGCTTAGTGCGGAACCAAGAGACCCAGTACTTC. Translating gives CASSLVRNQETQYF.

The rearrangement links TRBV25-1 to TRBJ2-1; D ambiguous. V was cut by 4 bases and J by 11 bases, with 21 bases left in between. CDR1 is MGHDK and CDR2 is SYGVNS in the germline V gene. The CDR3 runs to 15 residues. The CDR3 region has the DNA TGTGCCAGCAGTGGGCCTACGAACCTTTTAAGAAAGCAGTTCTTC. Protein product: CASSGPTNLLRKQFF.